This record covers a single TCR beta chain. The data belong to a study of T cell changes during pregnancy in multiple sclerosis. Sequencing used immunoSEQ multiplex PCR; TCRdb keeps in-frame clones, though not all of them. Of tens of thousands of clones listed, around 92% are singletons. This CDR3 has 16 amino acids. Trimming took 6 bases from V and 5 from J, leaving 23 bases between them. The germline CDR1 and CDR2 sequences are MNHNY and SVGAGI (reference sequence). The source material was CD4+ T cells from peripheral blood mononuclear cells, sampled after pregnancy. The chain uses TRBV6-6 and TRBJ2-7; possible D gene TRBD1, 6 bases. The clonotype originates from a female donor in good health, enrolled as a control in a pregnancy study. CDR3 loop: CASRALEAGVEDEQYF. Written as DNA, the CDR3 is TGTGCCAGCAGGGCCCTTGAAGCAGGGGTAGAGGACGAGCAGTACTTC.